A single sample gave rise to the 31 T cell receptor beta chains below, sequenced in a study of blood T cell repertoires in COVID-19 (dated by TCRdb to the early 2020s). To prepare the library, the immunoSEQ multiplex PCR assay was applied. Not all clones reach the TCRdb copy of this immuneACCESS table, which keeps in-frame sequences only. Checked studies attribute under half of the gap to unresolved V genes and leave the rest unexplained. The sample profile shows roughly 350,000 clones; about nine tenths of them were found once. The top ten clonotypes cover under 6.5% of the sample. The material sequenced was peripheral blood. Source of these receptors: a woman in her forties or fifties with COVID-19, enrolled during active disease.

This clone was found a few times. The genes are TRBV11-3 and TRBJ1-1; D gene ambiguous. V was trimmed by 0 bases and J by 4 bases, leaving 12 bases between them. The CDR3 length is 15 residues. In germline, CDR1 is SGHNT, CDR2 YENEEA. Here the CDR3 reads CASSLDGRQITEAFF. CDR3 bases: TGTGCCAGCAGCTTAGATGGAAGACAAATCACTGAAGCTTTCTTT. Full variable domain (outside the CDR3, taken from reference TRBV11-3 and TRBJ1-1): EAGVVQSPRYKIIEKKQPVAFWCNPISGHNTLYWYLQNLGQGPELLIRYENEEAVDDSQLPKDRFSAERLKGVDSTLKIQPAELGDSAVYLCASSLDGRQITEAFFGQGTRLTVV.

The chain joins TRBV4-1 to TRBJ1-4; D is possibly TRBD1 (5 bases). The germline V gene encodes CDR1 MGHRA and CDR2 YSYEKL. There are 14 residues in the CDR3. Trimming shortened V by 9 bases and J by 9 bases, and 20 bases separated the two germline ends. The CDR3 protein is CASSDRDLSKKLFF. The CDR3 coding sequence is TGCGCCAGTTCTGACCGGGACTTAAGCAAAAAACTGTTTTTT.

This rearrangement joins TRBV19 to TRBJ1-5, with 8 bases identical to TRBD1. The length of the CDR3 is 15 residues. After removal of 3 bases from V and 3 bases from J, the junction contained 4 bases not matched to a gene. Germline CDR1 LNHDA, CDR2 SQIVND (reference sequence). CDR3 DNA sequence: TGTGCCAGTAGTATCCAGGACAGGGTCAATCAGCCCCAGCATTTT. Translating it yields CASSIQDRVNQPQHF.

The V and J genes are TRBV7-6 and TRBJ2-1; a possible D gene is TRBD2 (6 bases). V lost 1 base and J lost 7, with 11 bases in between. CDR1 SGHVS and CDR2 FNYEAQ come from the germline V gene. CDR3 length equals 14 residues. The CDR3 nucleotides read TGTGCCAGCAGCTTAGAAGGGACTCTGAATGAGCAGTTCTTC. This encodes CASSLEGTLNEQFF. The complete variable domain, with remaining parts taken from reference TRBV7-6 and TRBJ2-1, reads GAGVSQSPRYKVTKRGQDVALRCDPISGHVSLYWYRQALGQGPEFLTYFNYEAQQDKSGLPNDRFSAERPEGSISTLTIQRTEQRDSAMYRCASSLEGTLNEQFFGPGTRLTVL.

This chain uses TRBV6-1 with TRBJ1-1; TRBD1 aligns across 8 bases. Germline CDR1 reads MNHNS; CDR2 reads SASEGT. V shed 1 base and J 7 bases; nucleotides not matched to a gene: 17. The CDR3 is 18 residues long. CDR3 DNA sequence: TGTGCCAGCAGTGAAGGGTGGTGGGCAGGGGGCAGAGAAGGTGAAGCTTTCTTT. Its translation: CASSEGWWAGGREGEAFF.

This chain links TRBV11-2 with TRBJ2-7; the match to TRBD2 covers 7 bases. Germline V gene data show CDR1 as SGHAT and CDR2 as FQNNGV. The V and J ends lost 7 bases and 0 bases, in that order; junction bases with no gene match: 6. The CDR3 has 14 amino acids. For the CDR3, the DNA is TGTGCCAGCACCCGGGGGGAGCGCTCCTACGAGCAGTACTTC. It translates to CASTRGERSYEQYF.

This clone appeared once. This chain connects TRBV5-1 to TRBJ1-2, with TRBD1 matching 9 bases. CDR1 and CDR2 (germline): SGHRS, YFSETQ. The CDR3 extends over 15 amino acids. V shed 5 bases, J shed 4 bases, and the junction held 9 bases outside the gene matches. The CDR3 coding sequence is TGCGCCAGCAGAGCCGACAGGGGGGAAGGCTATGGCTACACCTTC. Translation: CASRADRGEGYGYTF.

The CDR3, as DNA: TGCGCCAGCAGCTTGGCCACAGGTGCCTACGAGCAGTACTTC. Protein product: CASSLATGAYEQYF. The chain has TRBV5-1 and TRBJ2-7, with D maybe TRBD1 (5 bases). CDR1 and CDR2 (germline): SGHRS, YFSETQ. The CDR3 loop spans 14 amino acids. V shed 0 bases and J shed 2 bases, with 9 bases lying between them.

The sample holds a few counts of this clone. The V gene is TRBV7-8, the J gene TRBJ1-4; 9 nucleotides agree with TRBD1. CDR1 is SGHVS, CDR2 FQNEAQ, per germline. V shed 7 bases, J shed 6 bases, and the junction held 9 bases outside the gene matches. This CDR3 comprises 15 residues. CDR3: CASTPWGTGYEKLFF. The CDR3 nucleotides are TGTGCCAGCACCCCGTGGGGGACAGGGTATGAAAAACTGTTTTTT.

V is TRBV11-2 and J is TRBJ2-1; D remains ambiguous. CDR1 and CDR2 (germline): SGHAT, FQNNGV. The V end was cut by 0 bases, the J end by 8 bases, with 8 bases between. The CDR3 covers 13 residues. The CDR3 nucleotides are TGTGCCAGCAGCTTAGATCCCCCCGATGAGCAGTTCTTC. Translation: CASSLDPPDEQFF.

The chain combines TRBV19 with TRBJ1-2, with D unclear. Germline lookup yields CDR1 LNHDA and CDR2 SQIVND (reference sequence). V gave up 2 bases and J gave up 8 bases, with 9 bases separating them. CDR3 size: 12 residues. CDR3 DNA sequence: TGTGCCAGTAGTATACCGGAGAGGGGCTACACCTTC. Amino acid sequence: CASSIPERGYTF.

The chain has TRBV6-2 or TRBV6-3 and TRBJ1-1; D unclear. CDR1 is MNHEY and CDR2 is SVGEGT in the germline V gene. The V and J ends lost 0 bases and 4 bases respectively, with 12 bases between them. This CDR3 region has 15 residues. This CDR3 is CASSYSAGMGTEAFF. In DNA, the CDR3 is TGTGCCAGCAGTTACTCCGCGGGGATGGGCACTGAAGCTTTCTTT.

The chain carries TRBV6-2 or TRBV6-3 and TRBJ2-1; D possibly corresponds to TRBD2 (5 bases). Germline CDR1 reads MNHEY; CDR2 reads SVGEGT. V lost 0 bases and J lost 0, with 21 bases in between. The CDR3 loop spans 20 amino acids. The CDR3 DNA reads as TGTGCCAGCAGTTACTCGTTCGGACTTTTAGCGCCTAGCTCCTACAATGAGCAGTTCTTC. Amino acid sequence: CASSYSFGLLAPSSYNEQFF.

The chain carries TRBV5-1 and TRBJ1-1; D is uncertain. The CDR3 loop spans 14 amino acids. Trimming removed 3 bases at V and 0 bases at J, with 9 bases between. Per germline, CDR1 SGHRS and CDR2 YFSETQ. The CDR3 sequence: CASSSTTLNTEAFF. Written as DNA, the CDR3 is TGCGCCAGCAGCTCAACAACATTGAACACTGAAGCTTTCTTT. The complete variable domain, with remaining parts taken from reference TRBV5-1 and TRBJ1-1, reads KAGVTQTPRYLIKTRGQQVTLSCSPISGHRSVSWYQQTPGQGLQFLFEYFSETQRNKGNFPGRFSGRQFSNSRSEMNVSTLELGDSALYLCASSSTTLNTEAFFGQGTRLTVV.

The chain joins TRBV5-1 to TRBJ1-6; TRBD1 aligns across 8 bases. There are 17 residues in the CDR3. V was pared by 0 bases and J by 7 bases, with 9 bases of the junction left unmatched. Germline V gene lookup returns CDR1 SGHRS and CDR2 YFSETQ. CDR3 sequence (DNA): TGCGCCAGCAGCTTGGCACCGACAGGGGCGGGAAATTCACCCCTCCACTTT. Translation: CASSLAPTGAGNSPLHF.

The table lists this clone with a count of one. The CDR3 nucleotides are TGTGCCAGCAGCTTAATCGGTACCGGGGAGCTGTTTTTT. Encoded protein: CASSLIGTGELFF. J is TRBJ2-2 and V is TRBV5-5; D is uncertain. The germline V gene encodes CDR1 SGHKS and CDR2 YYEKEE (reference sequence). The CDR3 runs to 13 residues. V lost 2 bases and J 5 bases, leaving 7 bases between the germline ends. The entire variable domain, with the rest obtained from reference TRBV5-5 and TRBJ2-2, is as follows: DAGVTQSPTHLIKTRGQQVTLRCSPISGHKSVSWYQQVLGQGPQFIFQYYEKEERGRGNFPDRFSARQFPNYSSELNVNALLLGDSALYLCASSLIGTGELFFGEGSRLTVL.

The gene calls are TRBV18 and TRBJ2-1; possibly TRBD1 for D (6 bases). Trimming shortened V by 3 bases and J by 4 bases, and 13 bases separated the two germline ends. Germline loops: CDR1 KGHSH, CDR2 LQKENI. This CDR3 is 15 amino acids long. The CDR3 reads CASSPGAQPYNEQFF. The CDR3 region has the DNA TGTGCCAGCTCACCGGGGGCCCAACCTTACAATGAGCAGTTCTTC.

Comment on this clone: The identical CDR3 is also encoded by other nucleotide sequences in the sample. The chain employs TRBV3-1 (or the pseudogene TRBV3-2) and TRBJ2-3; D call uncertain. Germline assignment: CDR1 LGHDT and CDR2 YNNKEL (reference sequence). The CDR3 has 13 amino acids. V lost 2 bases and J 0 bases, leaving 3 bases between the germline ends. The DNA of the CDR3 is TGTGCCAGCAGCCAACTAAGCACAGATACGCAGTATTTT. This sequence encodes CASSQLSTDTQYF.

The chain employs TRBV6-5 and TRBJ2-7, with 10 bases identical to TRBD1. V was clipped by 6 bases and J by 6 bases; unmatched bases: 8. Germline V gene data show CDR1 as MNHEY and CDR2 as SVGAGI. The CDR3 loop spans 14 amino acids. The CDR3 spells CASRRGTGDSEQYF. Written as DNA, the CDR3 is TGTGCCAGCAGACGAGGGACAGGGGACTCCGAGCAGTACTTC.

This sequence joins TRBV7-2 and TRBJ2-7, with D perhaps TRBD2 (6 bases). Per the germline V gene, CDR1 is SGHTA and CDR2 is FQGNSA. The V end lost 5 bases, the J end lost 1 base, and 18 bases lay between the germline ends. This CDR3 contains 16 residues. Here the CDR3 reads CASSPKGGDGSYEQYF. CDR3 bases: TGTGCCAGCAGCCCCAAAGGCGGGGACGGGTCCTACGAGCAGTACTTC.

This sequence joins TRBV24-1 and TRBJ1-2, with a tentative D call TRBD1 (5 bases). The CDR3 loop spans 13 amino acids. Germline V gene sequence: CDR1 KGHDR, CDR2 SFDVKD. V was clipped by 5 bases and J by 5 bases, with 11 bases between them. CDR3 protein: CATSAGGAYGYTF. The DNA for the CDR3 is TGTGCCACCAGTGCTGGTGGGGCTTATGGCTACACCTTC.

The chain has TRBV9 and TRBJ2-5; 12 bases are shared with TRBD2. The ends lost 4 bases at V and 7 bases at J; junction bases unmatched: 2. There are 13 residues in the CDR3. Germline lookup yields CDR1 SGDLS and CDR2 YYNGEE. The CDR3: CASSPGLAGTQYF. DNA of the CDR3: TGTGCCAGCAGCCCGGGACTAGCGGGGACCCAGTACTTC.

This chain links TRBV28 with TRBJ2-2; the D gene is possibly TRBD2 (5 bases). The germline V gene encodes CDR1 MDHEN and CDR2 SYDVKM. Trimming took off 3 bases at V and 6 bases at J, with 8 bases between the two ends. The CDR3 consists of 13 residues. The CDR3 nucleotides are TGTGCCAGCAGTTTTTCGGAGGCCGGGGAGCTGTTTTTT. Its protein product is CASSFSEAGELFF.

The rearrangement joins TRBV18 to TRBJ2-5, with unresolved D. The CDR3 has 13 residues. Germline CDR1 and CDR2: KGHSH and LQKENI. The V and J ends lost 3 bases and 3 bases respectively, with 8 bases between them. The CDR3 loop reads CASSPGRKETQYF. Here the CDR3 DNA reads TGTGCCAGCTCACCGGGCAGGAAAGAGACCCAGTACTTC.

The chain has TRBV9 and TRBJ2-7; D may be TRBD1 (6 bases). Trimming left V 4 bases short and J 2 bases short, with 19 bases between. CDR3 length equals 16 residues. Looked up from germline, CDR1 is SGDLS and CDR2 is YYNGEE. CDR3 DNA sequence: TGTGCCAGCAGCCCCTACACAGGGATCAGACCCTACGAGCAGTACTTC. The encoded protein is CASSPYTGIRPYEQYF.

V gene TRBV30 combines with J gene TRBJ2-7, with TRBD2 matching 15 bases. V lost 2 bases and J lost 4; bases outside the gene matches: 3. Germline V gene lookup returns CDR1 GTSNPN and CDR2 SVGIG (reference sequence). The CDR3 runs to 15 residues. In DNA, the CDR3 is TGTGCCTGGAGTAGGGGGACTAGCGGGAGGTACGAGCAGTACTTC. Amino acids: CAWSRGTSGRYEQYF.

The chain employs TRBV24-1 and TRBJ2-5, with 11 bases identical to TRBD1. Germline CDR1 KGHDR, CDR2 SFDVKD. The CDR3 runs to 15 residues. J was trimmed by 1 base and V by 7 bases; bases with no gene match: 4. Here the CDR3 DNA reads TGTGCCACCAGCCCCGGGACAGGGGGCCAAGAGACCCAGTACTTC. Its protein product is CATSPGTGGQETQYF.

This clone has only a few counts. The chain combines TRBV19 with TRBJ2-7, with TRBD1 matching 8 bases. The CDR3 spans 15 residues. Losses at the gene ends were 2 bases for V and 2 bases for J; bases not matched to a gene: 5. Per germline, CDR1 LNHDA and CDR2 SQIVND (reference sequence). The CDR3 region has the DNA TGTGCCAGTAGTATAAGGGACAGGAGCCCCTACGAGCAGTACTTC. It encodes CASSIRDRSPYEQYF.

The V gene is TRBV30, the J gene TRBJ1-4, with D hard to call. Germline V gene data show CDR1 as GTSNPN and CDR2 as SVGIG (reference sequence). The CDR3 sequence is 15 residues long. V was trimmed by 0 bases and J by 7 bases, leaving 15 bases between them. The CDR3 DNA reads TGTGCCTGGAGTGTACGAGGAGGGTCGACTGAAAAACTGTTTTTT. Translation gives CAWSVRGGSTEKLFF.

V is TRBV9 and J is TRBJ2-2; unclear D gene. CDR1 is SGDLS, CDR2 YYNGEE, per germline. V lost 2 bases to trimming and J lost 1 base, with 3 bases between them. CDR3 length equals 13 residues. Here the CDR3 DNA reads TGTGCCAGCAGCGTCCAGAACACCGGGGAGCTGTTTTTT. Translating gives CASSVQNTGELFF.

The J gene is TRBJ2-7, the V gene TRBV13, with 10 bases identical to TRBD2. Germline lookup yields CDR1 PRHDT and CDR2 FYEKMQ (reference sequence). This CDR3 comprises 16 residues. V gave up 0 bases and J gave up 4 bases; unmatched junction bases: 6. The CDR3 DNA reads TGTGCCAGCAGCTTAGGGATTAGCGGGAGGCCATACGAGCAGTACTTC. Its protein is CASSLGISGRPYEQYF.